The T cell receptor beta chain described here comes from a study of identical twins. V gave up 3 bases and J gave up 7 bases; unmatched junction bases: 7. The CDR3 totals 17 residues. Germline-derived CDR1 and CDR2 are MGHRA and YSYEKL. TCRdb itself ran the 5' RACE reads through MiXCR, one entry per CDR3 protein. The sample holds approximately 700,000 distinct CDR3 sequences; 15% to 20% are singletons and the top ten take around 14%. In addition, the sample was reused for a study of T cells expressing NK-cell markers. That report notes: Sorting was limited to alpha-beta TCR-expressing T cells with an anti-gamma-delta TCR antibody in several experiments. What remained unclear was the HCMV specificity of expanded NKG2C+ T cell clones.

Sequencing was performed on PBMCs. This TCR was recovered from a woman between 18 and 29 years old in good health. The chain joins TRBV4-1 to TRBJ2-1; 15 positions agree with TRBD2. The CDR3, as DNA: TGCGCCAGCAGCCAGGCTAGTGGGACTAGCGGGAGGAATGAGCAGTTCTTC. It translates to CASSQASGTSGRNEQFF.